This is a list of T cell receptor beta chains from one sample in a study of blood T cells in healthy people across ages. TCRdb processed the 5' RACE reads anew with MiXCR; each CDR3 protein has one entry. The table lists 700,000 to 950,000 distinct CDR3 sequences, roughly 60% of them singletons. The sample comprised blood. These receptors all come from a man under 40 in good health. The CDR3 runs from the conserved cysteine through the conserved F or W. D genes are given only for firm matches. For some rows the clone size is stated as once, few or many, or as a class when expanded; others skip it.

V gene	clone size	D gene	J gene	CDR3 DNA	CDR3 protein
TRBV6-2/TRBV6-3	few	NA	TRBJ2-1	TGTGCCAGCAGTCCCCCCCTAACGAGTAATGAGCAGTTCTTC	CASSPPLTSNEQFF
TRBV20-1	NA	NA	TRBJ2-7	TGCAGTGCTAGGTCGAATTACGAGCAGTACTTC	CSARSNYEQYF
TRBV18	few	TRBD2	TRBJ2-7	TGTGCCAGCTCACTCCGACTAGCGGGAGGCCGTGAGCAGTACTTC	CASSLRLAGGREQYF
TRBV27	NA	NA	TRBJ1-1	TGTGCCAGCAGCTCATGGAAGTCCCGGGCCCACACTGAAGCTTTCTTT	CASSSWKSRAHTEAFF
TRBV10-3	NA	TRBD2	TRBJ2-7	TGTGCCATCAGTGAGTCGACTAGCGGGAGGGGCGAGCAGTACTTC	CAISESTSGRGEQYF
TRBV21-1	NA	NA	TRBJ2-7	TGTGCCAGCAGCAAAGGGACAGGGATCCTCTCCTACGGGCAGTACTTC	CASSKGTGILSYGQYF
TRBV6-2/TRBV6-3	NA	NA	TRBJ1-1	TGTGCCTGTTCTAGAAGTGGTGTGTACACTGAAGCTTTGTTT	CACSRSGVYTEALF
TRBV12-3/TRBV12-4	few	NA	TRBJ1-5	TGTGCCAGCACTCCAGCAGGGAGTCAGCCCCAGCATTTT	CASTPAGSQPQHF
TRBV6-5	NA	NA	TRBJ2-1	TGTGCCAGCAGTTACCTCGGACAGCCTTACAATGAGCAGTTCTTC	CASSYLGQPYNEQFF
TRBV10-3	NA	TRBD2	TRBJ2-5	TGTGCCACGGGGAGACTAGCGGGGAGTGTGGAGACCCAGTACTTC	CATGRLAGSVETQYF
TRBV9	NA	NA	TRBJ2-7	TGTGCCAGCAGCGTAGGTGCGGGTCTCTCCTACGAGCAGTACTTC	CASSVGAGLSYEQYF
TRBV3-1	many	NA	TRBJ2-7	TGTGCCAGCAGCCAAGAAGCCGAGCAGTACTTC	CASSQEAEQYF
TRBV20-1	NA	TRBD1	TRBJ2-7	TGCAGTGCTATCGACAGGGTAGACGAGCAGTACTTC	CSAIDRVDEQYF
TRBV12-3/TRBV12-4	NA	NA	TRBJ2-4	TGTGCCAGCAGCCTCGGGACAATAGAGTACATTCAGTACTTC	CASSLGTIEYIQYF
TRBV12-3/TRBV12-4	NA	NA	TRBJ1-1	TGTGCCAGCAGTTTGCACACAGGAATTGTTAGAATGAACACTGAAGCTTTCTTT	CASSLHTGIVRMNTEAFF
TRBV18	few	NA	TRBJ2-3	TGTGCCAGCTCACCAGTTTCTAGCGTCCCCACAGATACGCAGTATTTT	CASSPVSSVPTDTQYF
TRBV7-9	NA	NA	TRBJ1-6	TGTGCCAGCAGCGCAGCCTATAATTCACCCCTCCACTTT	CASSAAYNSPLHF
TRBV27	NA	NA	TRBJ2-7	TGTGCCTGCAGTTTAATCCGGTCGGTATCCCCCGACGAGCAGTACTTC	CACSLIRSVSPDEQYF
TRBV7-9	NA	NA	TRBJ2-7	TGTGCCAGCAGCCGCGAGGACTTACGGTACGAGCAGTACTTC	CASSREDLRYEQYF
TRBV12-3/TRBV12-4	NA	TRBD1	TRBJ1-2	TGTGCCAGCACCCCTACAGGGGATCCCTATGGCTACACCTTC	CASTPTGDPYGYTF
TRBV30	few	NA	TRBJ2-6	TGTGCCTGGATAAATTCTGGGGCCAACGTCCTGACTTTC	CAWINSGANVLTF
TRBV29-1	NA	TRBD2	TRBJ2-3	TGCAGCGTTAACATCTTAGCGGGAGCGAACACAGATACGCAGTATTTT	CSVNILAGANTDTQYF
TRBV27	NA	TRBD1	TRBJ1-1	TGTGCCAGCAGTCCGACCTATGACAGGGGGCCTAACACTGAAGCTTTCTTT	CASSPTYDRGPNTEAFF
TRBV11-2	few	NA	TRBJ2-1	TGTGCCAGCAGCTCCCTCCTCAACAATGAGCAGTTCTTC	CASSSLLNNEQFF
TRBV19	NA	NA	TRBJ2-7	TGTGCCAGTAGTATAGCTACCTCCACAGGGCCGTGGGAGCAGTACTTC	CASSIATSTGPWEQYF
TRBV5-1	NA	TRBD2	TRBJ2-7	TGCGCCAGCAGCGCCCCGGGACTAGCTGCATCCTACGAGCAGTACTTC	CASSAPGLAASYEQYF
TRBV9	few	NA	TRBJ2-1	TGTGCCAGCGGGGATATGCGGATTGGTGAGCAGTTCTTC	CASGDMRIGEQFF
TRBV20-1	many	TRBD2	TRBJ2-3	TGCAGTGCTGACTTTAGCGGGATAGGGGATACGCAGTATTTT	CSADFSGIGDTQYF
TRBV20-1	NA	NA	TRBJ1-6	TGCAGTGCTAGGGACTCGGGACACTTGGATTCACCCCTCCACTTT	CSARDSGHLDSPLHF
TRBV14	NA	NA	TRBJ1-2	TGTGCCAGCGGCCATGACATCAGCTATGGCTACACCTTC	CASGHDISYGYTF
TRBV20-1	NA	NA	TRBJ2-1	TGCAGTGCCAGCGGGCTAGATGCCGACAATGAGCAGTTCTTC	CSASGLDADNEQFF
TRBV25-1	NA	TRBD1	TRBJ2-5	TGTGCCAGCAGTGATCCCTACAGGGGTTGGGAGCAGTACTTC	CASSDPYRGWEQYF
TRBV14	NA	NA	TRBJ2-5	TGTGCCAGCAGCCCCTCTTCGGGAGAGACCCAGTACTTC	CASSPSSGETQYF
TRBV20-1	many	TRBD2	TRBJ2-7	TGCAGTGCTTGTAGCGGGTTAAGCAACGAGCAGTACTTC	CSACSGLSNEQYF
TRBV2	NA	TRBD2	TRBJ2-3	TGTGCCAGCAAGTTCCAGCGGGGGCTGGCAGATACGCAGTATTTT	CASKFQRGLADTQYF
TRBV6-1	NA	NA	TRBJ1-5	TGTGCCAGCAGCGATACAGAGAATCAGCCCCAGCATTTT	CASSDTENQPQHF
TRBV28	NA	NA	TRBJ2-1	TGTGCCAGCAGGAAGACAGCAAACAATGAGCAGTTCTTC	CASRKTANNEQFF
TRBV4-3	NA	NA	TRBJ2-7	TGCGCCAGCAGCACTGGGGGTAATACCTACAACGAGCAGTACTTC	CASSTGGNTYNEQYF
TRBV5-1	few	TRBD2	TRBJ2-3	TGCGCCAGCAGCTCCACTAGCGGGATAGCAGATACGCAGTATTTT	CASSSTSGIADTQYF
TRBV7-9	once	TRBD2	TRBJ2-5	TGTGCCAGCAGCCTACGACTAGCGGGAGACCATGAGCAGTACTTC	CASSLRLAGDHEQYF
TRBV29-1	NA	TRBD1	TRBJ1-2	TGCAGCGTGGGCGGGACAGATGGCTACACCTTC	CSVGGTDGYTF
TRBV20-1	NA	TRBD2	TRBJ2-1	TGCAGTGGCCACCTAGCGGGACGTTACAATGAGCAGTTCTTC	CSGHLAGRYNEQFF
TRBV7-2	NA	NA	TRBJ1-2	TGTGCCAGCAGCTTTTCGTTGATGGGGGACTACACCTTC	CASSFSLMGDYTF
TRBV5-1	NA	NA	TRBJ2-4	TGCGCCAGCAGCTCAGGACTACCCAGTAAAAACATTCAGTACTTC	CASSSGLPSKNIQYF
TRBV10-3	NA	NA	TRBJ2-7	TGTGCCATCAGTGAGTCCGGCCCCTACGAGCAGTACTTC	CAISESGPYEQYF
TRBV6-4	NA	NA	TRBJ2-7	TGTGCCGGACTCGATACGCGTCGACTACTCCCCTACGAGCAGTACTTC	CAGLDTRRLLPYEQYF
TRBV6-8	NA	NA	TRBJ2-3	TGTGCCAGGAGGTGGCGGAGGGGCACAGATACGCAGTATTTT	CARRWRRGTDTQYF
TRBV5-1	NA	TRBD2	TRBJ2-1	TGCGCCAGCAGCCTATCCATAGCGGGGGTGACGAATGAGCGGTTCTTC	CASSLSIAGVTNERFF
TRBV3-1	few	TRBD1	TRBJ2-7	TGTGCCAGCAGCCAAGCACAGGGGGTCCCCTACGAGCAGTACTTC	CASSQAQGVPYEQYF
TRBV7-9	NA	NA	TRBJ1-2	TGTGCCAGCAGCTCTACCCGGGGTTCAAGGGATGGCTACACCTTC	CASSSTRGSRDGYTF
TRBV19	once	NA	TRBJ2-1	TGTGCCAGTAGACAGTCGGGTGGCTCCTACAATGAGCAGTTCTTC	CASRQSGGSYNEQFF
TRBV6-5	once	TRBD2	TRBJ2-3	TGTGCCAGCAGTATCCTCGGTTGGGGCGGGGGATCCACAGATACGCAGTATTTT	CASSILGWGGGSTDTQYF
TRBV7-9	NA	TRBD1	TRBJ1-5	TGTGCCAGCAGCTACGAGGACAGGGAGGATCAGCCCCAGCATTTT	CASSYEDREDQPQHF
TRBV20-1	NA	TRBD1	TRBJ2-7	TGCAGTGCTCGAGGGGACAGGGGGATTTACAATGAGCAGTACTTC	CSARGDRGIYNEQYF
TRBV28	few	NA	TRBJ2-3	TGTGCCAGCAGAGTCCGACTGAGCACAGATACGCAGTATTTT	CASRVRLSTDTQYF
TRBV28	NA	TRBD1	TRBJ2-7	TGTGCCAGCAGTTTGGGGACAGACCTCTACGAGCAGTACTTC	CASSLGTDLYEQYF
TRBV29-1	few	NA	TRBJ2-1	TGCAGCGTCCATAGTCGGGACCCTATGGTTATCCATGAGCAGTTCTTC	CSVHSRDPMVIHEQFF
TRBV29-1	NA	NA	TRBJ2-3	TGCAGCGTTGAGCCGGACAGCACAGATCCGCAGTATTTT	CSVEPDSTDPQYF
TRBV4-2	NA	TRBD1	TRBJ1-2	TGTGCCAGCAGCTGGGGACAGGCGGCTTTTGGTGGCTACACCTTC	CASSWGQAAFGGYTF
TRBV24-1	NA	NA	TRBJ2-1	TGTGCCACCAGTGATAACCGACTTGCGGTACACAATGAGCAGTTCTTC	CATSDNRLAVHNEQFF